A single sample is the source of the 20 T cell receptor beta chains below, sequenced in a study of regulatory T cells in long-lasting Graves disease. Relying on iRepertoire HTBI primers and Arm-PCR of CDR3 regions, the team built TCR beta libraries. TCRdb reprocessed the multiplex PCR reads with MiXCR, giving one entry per CDR3 protein. The sample shows hundreds of thousands of distinct CDR3 sequences, under 25% of them seen only once. Time point meaning: persistent/refractory GD, antithyroid drugs over 5 years with positive TRAb. PBMCs were the source of the RNA used for TCR sequencing. The material sequenced was peripheral blood mononuclear cells (PBMCs), taken when the disease was refractory, from a patient treated with antithyroid drugs. These receptors came from a female donor with Graves disease.

This clonotype occurred many times. The V and J genes are TRBV20-1 and TRBJ1-5; 9 positions agree with TRBD1. J lost 2 bases, V lost 3 bases, and 11 bases had no gene match. CDR1 is DFQATT and CDR2 is SNEGSKA in the germline V gene (reference sequence). CDR3 length: 17 residues. The CDR3 coding sequence is TGCAGTGCTAGGTCCTATCCGGGACAGGGAGGCAATCAGCCCCAGCATTTT. It yields the protein CSARSYPGQGGNQPQHF.

There are a few counts of this clonotype. The chain uses TRBV5-1 and TRBJ1-1, with a weak D call TRBD1 (5 bases). The CDR3 sequence is 13 residues long. Per germline, CDR1 SGHRS and CDR2 YFSETQ. Trimming pared 3 bases from V and 4 bases from J, leaving 10 bases between. CDR3 in DNA: TGCGCCAGCAGCTGGCAGGGAATCACTGAAGCTTTCTTT. It is translated as CASSWQGITEAFF.

This clonotype showed up just a few times. Just one base apart from a much larger clone, this may be a read error. This chain uses TRBV7-2 with TRBJ1-1; TRBD1 agrees at 12 bases. This CDR3 is built from 18 residues. Per the germline V gene, CDR1 is SGHTA and CDR2 is FQGNSA. The DNA for the CDR3 is TGTGCCAGCAGCCTATTGGGACAGGGGGCGATCGGGGACACTGGAGCTTTCTTT. Protein: CASSLLGQGAIGDTGAFF.

V usage is TRBV9 and J usage is TRBJ1-1, with 7 bases identical to TRBD1. With V trimmed by 4 bases and J by 0 bases, 6 bases remained unmatched. The CDR3 contains 15 residues. Germline CDR1 and CDR2: SGDLS and YYNGEE. This CDR3 is CASSIGDSMNTEAFF. CDR3 bases: TGTGCCAGCAGCATCGGGGACAGTATGAACACTGAAGCTTTCTTT.

This clonotype has a handful of counts. This chain joins TRBV7-3 and TRBJ1-1, with 7 bases matching TRBD1. The CDR3 is made up of 13 amino acids. V lost 4 bases, J lost 7 bases, and 6 bases stayed unmatched. Germline-derived CDR1 and CDR2 are SGHTA and FQGTGA. This CDR3 is CASSSSGGGEAFF. The CDR3, as DNA: TGTGCCAGCAGCTCCTCAGGGGGGGGTGAAGCTTTCTTT.

This chain connects TRBV3-1 to TRBJ1-2; the D is unclear. The CDR3 contains 15 residues. Trimming shortened V by 4 bases and J by 0 bases, and 12 bases separated the two germline ends. Germline V gives CDR1 LGHDT, CDR2 YNNKEL (reference sequence). The CDR3 coding sequence is TGTGCCAGCAGCCCCCACCGAGCCGCTAACTATGGCTACACCTTC. This gives the protein CASSPHRAANYGYTF.

The chain recombines TRBV14 with TRBJ1-1, with D uncertain. The germline V gene has CDR1 SGHDN and CDR2 FVKESK. The CDR3 is 13 residues long. V was cut by 8 bases and J by 6 bases, with 16 bases left in between. CDR3 residues: CASHSWGKAEAFF. The CDR3 DNA sequence: TGTGCCAGCCACTCATGGGGTAAGGCTGAAGCTTTCTTT.

This clonotype was counted only a few times. The chain has TRBV27 and TRBJ2-2, with D perhaps matching TRBD1 or TRBD2 (5 bases each). V lost 3 bases to trimming and J lost 1 base, with 18 bases between them. The CDR3 loop spans 18 amino acids. Germline CDR1 reads MNHEY; CDR2 reads SMNVEV (reference sequence). The CDR3 DNA follows: TGTGCCAGCAGTTTGACGGTCGGGACGCAGGAGAACACCGGGGAGCTGTTTTTT. Translating gives CASSLTVGTQENTGELFF.

This clonotype was counted at least ten times. This chain links TRBV28 with TRBJ1-2; D is unclear. Germline CDR1 is MDHEN and CDR2 is SYDVKM. CDR3 length: 13 residues. Trimming removed 5 bases at V and 8 bases at J, with 15 bases between. The CDR3 DNA reads as TGTGCCAGCAGTCAGCCGGTCCGAGGAGGCTACACCTTC. Protein product: CASSQPVRGGYTF.

This clonotype was counted only a few times. The V and J genes are TRBV12-3 or TRBV12-4 and TRBJ1-1; 7 bases map to TRBD1. CDR3 size: 11 residues. With V trimmed by 6 bases and J by 7 bases, 2 bases remained unmatched. In DNA, the CDR3 is TGTGCCAGCAGGCGGACAGGTGAAGCTTTCTTT. Protein: CASRRTGEAFF.

About this clonotype itself: A clone one base away is much larger, so this may be a read error. The final CDR3 position lacks the conserved phenylalanine or tryptophan, pointing to a likely read error. The V call is TRBV20-1, the J call TRBJ1-1; TRBD1 matches 7 bases. Germline CDR1 and CDR2: DFQATT and SNEGSKA (reference sequence). Losses at the gene ends were 3 bases for V and 8 bases for J; bases not matched to a gene: 15. The CDR3 runs to 15 residues. The CDR3 coding sequence is TGCAGTGCTAGGGGAATCGACAGGGCACCCTTAGAAGCTTTCCTT. This gives the protein CSARGIDRAPLEAFL.

Here the CDR3 reads CASSLSGVSAEQFF. The CDR3 DNA is TGTGCCAGCAGCTTATCGGGGGTTAGCGCTGAGCAGTTCTTC. The chain recombines TRBV7-9 with TRBJ2-1; TRBD2 might be the D (6 bases). The CDR3 loop spans 14 amino acids. The V gene lost 2 bases and the J gene lost 9 bases, with 14 bases spanning the gap. CDR1 SEHNR and CDR2 FQNEAQ come from the germline V gene (reference sequence). The full variable domain, in which reference TRBV7-9 and TRBJ2-1 provide the parts outside the CDR3, is DTGVSQNPRHKITKRGQNVTFRCDPISEHNRLYWYRQTLGQGPEFLTYFQNEAQLEKSRLLSDRFSAERPKGSFSTLEIQRTEQGDSAMYLCASSLSGVSAEQFFGPGTRLTVL.

This clonotype came up a few times. The V gene is TRBV18, the J gene TRBJ2-2; weak D call: TRBD2 (6 bases). V was cut by 0 bases and J by 1 base, with 12 bases left in between. The length of the CDR3 is 17 residues. Germline assignment: CDR1 KGHSH and CDR2 LQKENI. The CDR3 bases are TGTGCCAGCTCACCACCCGCGAGCGGGCGGAACACCGGGGAGCTGTTTTTT. As protein: CASSPPASGRNTGELFF.

This clonotype occurred many times. The rearrangement links TRBV7-8 to TRBJ2-7, with 12 bases that match TRBD1. The ends lost 4 bases at V and 6 bases at J; junction bases unmatched: 10. The CDR3 sequence is 16 residues long. CDR1 is SGHVS and CDR2 is FQNEAQ in the germline V gene. CDR3: CASSSGTGGSGAEQYF. The CDR3 DNA sequence: TGTGCCAGCAGCTCCGGGACAGGGGGCTCAGGAGCCGAGCAGTACTTC.

The chain uses TRBV29-1 and TRBJ2-7; 7 bases line up with TRBD2. Losses at the gene ends were 5 bases for V and 0 bases for J; bases not matched to a gene: 4. The CDR3 is 13 amino acids. Germline-derived CDR1 and CDR2 are SQVTM and ANQGSEA. Here the CDR3 reads CSVFGGSSYEQYF. The CDR3, as DNA: TGCAGCGTTTTTGGCGGGAGCTCCTACGAGCAGTACTTC.

In this sample, this clonotype turned up many times. The chain combines TRBV10-3 with TRBJ1-5, with 8 bases matching TRBD1. With 7 bases clipped from V and 7 bases from J, the junction kept 9 bases outside the gene matches. The germline CDR1 and CDR2 sequences are ENHRY and SYGVKD. The CDR3 is made up of 14 amino acids. CDR3 sequence: CAITPDRGGQPQHF. The CDR3 nucleotides are TGTGCCATCACCCCCGACAGGGGAGGCCAGCCCCAGCATTTT.

V and J are TRBV12-3 or TRBV12-4 and TRBJ2-5, with TRBD1 as a possible D gene (6 bases). The CDR3 is 15 amino acids. V lost 2 bases, J lost 5 bases, and 15 bases lay in between. CDR3 DNA sequence: TGTGCCAGCAGTTTATACAACTCCCAGGGGGAGACCCAGTACTTC. Translation: CASSLYNSQGETQYF.

This clonotype was seen many times. The rearrangement uses TRBV12-3 or TRBV12-4 and TRBJ1-5; D not resolved. Trimming shortened V by 5 bases and J by 3 bases, and 8 bases separated the two germline ends. This CDR3 has 13 amino acids. CDR3 region: CASSPEVNQPQHF. As DNA, the CDR3 is TGTGCCAGCAGTCCGGAGGTCAATCAGCCCCAGCATTTT.

This clonotype showed up many times. This chain links TRBV6-1 with TRBJ2-2; D call uncertain. Germline loops: CDR1 MNHNS, CDR2 SASEGT. CDR3 length: 14 amino acids. Trimming stripped 6 bases from V and 0 bases from J, with 8 bases between. CDR3 in amino acids: CASRSGPNTGELFF. In nucleotides, the CDR3 is TGTGCCAGCAGATCGGGCCCGAACACCGGGGAGCTGTTTTTT.

This chain connects TRBV20-1 to TRBJ2-5, with 8 bases lining up with TRBD1. The CDR3 is 16 amino acids. The germline V gene encodes CDR1 DFQATT and CDR2 SNEGSKA (reference sequence). V was pared by 6 bases and J by 2 bases, with 14 bases of the junction left unmatched. The CDR3: CSAATGGPGIQETQYF. For the CDR3, the DNA is TGCAGTGCGGCTACAGGGGGGCCGGGGATTCAAGAGACCCAGTACTTC.